Listed here are 17 T cell receptor beta chains from one sample, sequenced in a study of cytomegalovirus exposure and HLA in healthy donors. Amplification used 60 Vbeta primers and 13 Jbeta primers. Measured with immunoSEQ multiplex PCR; TCRdb has only the in-frame clones, and not every one. Among about 160,000 clones listed, about three quarters were seen once. Sequenced sample: PBMCs. The source of these receptors is a woman aged 40 to 50 in good health and CMV-seronegative.

The sample holds a few counts of this clone. The chain joins TRBV7-2 to TRBJ2-7; D remains ambiguous. The V gene lost 2 bases and the J gene lost 9 bases, with 17 bases spanning the gap. There are 14 residues in the CDR3. CDR1 is SGHTA, CDR2 FQGNSA, per germline. The chain's CDR3 is CASSLSFSDWWQYF. Written as DNA, the CDR3 is TGTGCCAGCAGCTTATCGTTCAGCGACTGGTGGCAGTACTTC.

The chain links TRBV9 to TRBJ1-4; a possible D gene is TRBD1 (5 bases). Germline-derived CDR1 and CDR2 are SGDLS and YYNGEE. Trimming took off 0 bases at V and 8 bases at J, with 14 bases between the two ends. This CDR3 region has 15 residues. The CDR3 DNA reads as TGTGCCAGCAGCGTAGCGGGGGGGAGTGAAGAAAAACTGTTTTTT. This sequence encodes CASSVAGGSEEKLFF.

The J gene is TRBJ2-3, the V gene TRBV9; 8 bases match TRBD1. V dropped 2 bases and J dropped 5; count of bases not matched to a gene: 4. CDR1 and CDR2 from the germline V gene are SGDLS and YYNGEE. This CDR3 comprises 14 residues. For the CDR3, the DNA is TGTGCCAGCAGCGTTCAGGGGGCGGTAGATACGCAGTATTTT. This codes for CASSVQGAVDTQYF.

The chain joins TRBV5-1 to TRBJ2-1, with TRBD1 matching 8 bases. This CDR3 has 13 amino acids. The V segment lost 4 bases and the J segment 9 bases; nucleotides outside the gene matches: 6. Germline V CDR1 and CDR2: SGHRS, YFSETQ. CDR3 residues: CASSPDRGREQFF. DNA of the CDR3: TGCGCCAGCAGCCCCGACAGGGGACGTGAGCAGTTCTTC.

The chain employs TRBV5-1 and TRBJ2-3, with D perhaps TRBD2 (5 bases). Germline V gives CDR1 SGHRS, CDR2 YFSETQ. The CDR3 length is 14 residues. Trimming took 1 base from V and 0 from J, leaving 6 bases between them. The CDR3 DNA follows: TGCGCCAGCAGCTTGTCGGGGAGCACAGATACGCAGTATTTT. As protein: CASSLSGSTDTQYF.

This clone came up a few times. The chain employs TRBV1 and TRBJ1-1; TRBD1 is the table's D call, not checked against the DNA. TRBV1 is an annotated pseudogene. The CDR3 has 14 residues. The CDR3 is CTSSQEGRLTEAFF. The CDR3 region has the DNA TGCACCAGCAGCCAAGAGGGCAGGCTCACTGAAGCTTTCTTT.

The V call is TRBV6-6, the J call TRBJ2-5; TRBD2 aligns across 13 bases. This CDR3 contains 15 residues. V was clipped by 6 bases and J by 3 bases; unmatched bases: 4. The V gene's germline CDR1 is MNHNY and CDR2 SVGAGI (reference sequence). This CDR3 is CASRPTSGGEETQYF. The CDR3 bases are TGTGCCAGCAGGCCCACTAGCGGGGGGGAAGAGACCCAGTACTTC.

This rearrangement joins TRBV5-1 to TRBJ2-7, with D possibly matching TRBD2 (5 bases). The CDR3 loop spans 14 amino acids. Germline V CDR1 and CDR2: SGHRS, YFSETQ. V was shortened by 0 bases and J by 6 bases, with 13 bases between the two germline ends. The DNA for the CDR3 is TGCGCCAGCAGCTTGGAAGGGAGTCACAGCGAGCAGTACTTC. Its protein product is CASSLEGSHSEQYF.

The genes are TRBV5-1 and TRBJ2-5; perhaps TRBD2 as D (6 bases). CDR3 length: 15 residues. Germline values: CDR1 SGHRS, CDR2 YFSETQ. Trimming left V 0 bases short and J 4 bases short, with 13 bases between. This CDR3 is CASSLVAVGGETQYF. CDR3 DNA sequence: TGCGCCAGCAGCTTGGTAGCCGTGGGAGGAGAGACCCAGTACTTC.

V and J are TRBV6-6 and TRBJ2-6; the D gene is possibly TRBD1 (5 bases). CDR3 size: 16 residues. CDR1 and CDR2 (germline): MNHNY, SVGAGI (reference sequence). Trimming removed 8 bases at V and 4 bases at J, with 18 bases between. The CDR3 loop reads CASGAGILKGANVLTF. CDR3 nucleotide sequence: TGTGCCAGCGGCGCAGGGATCCTTAAGGGGGCCAACGTCCTGACTTTC.

This clone was seen a handful of times. The chain links TRBV5-1 to TRBJ1-2; the match to TRBD1 covers 7 bases. The V and J ends lost 0 bases and 4 bases, in that order; junction bases with no gene match: 15. CDR1 and CDR2 from the germline V gene are SGHRS and YFSETQ. The CDR3 consists of 18 residues. For the CDR3, the DNA is TGCGCCAGCAGCTTGGGAAACAGGGGTCTAGGAATCATCTATGGCTACACCTTC. This sequence encodes CASSLGNRGLGIIYGYTF.

The V call is TRBV12-5, the J call TRBJ2-7; 7 bases are shared with TRBD1. The CDR3 length is 16 residues. CDR1 LGHNT and CDR2 FRNRAP come from the germline V gene. V shed 2 bases, J shed 0 bases, and the junction held 7 bases outside the gene matches. The chain's CDR3 is CASGLHAGGSSYEQYF. In DNA form, the CDR3 reads TGTGCTAGTGGTTTGCACGCAGGGGGAAGCTCCTACGAGCAGTACTTC.

This clone was seen once. The chain combines TRBV5-1 with TRBJ1-6, with a tentative D call TRBD1 (6 bases). The CDR3 spans 16 residues. Per the germline V gene, CDR1 is SGHRS and CDR2 is YFSETQ. Trimming took off 2 bases at V and 5 bases at J, with 14 bases between the two ends. For the CDR3, the DNA is TGCGCCAGCAGCTTAACCCCGGACAGCAATAATTCACCCCTCCACTTT. As protein: CASSLTPDSNNSPLHF.

This chain joins TRBV7-8 and TRBJ2-5; 9 bases map to TRBD1. This CDR3 is 14 amino acids long. With V trimmed by 4 bases and J by 5 bases, 5 bases remained unmatched. Germline values: CDR1 SGHVS, CDR2 FQNEAQ. CDR3: CASSSRQGGETQYF. CDR3 sequence (DNA): TGTGCCAGCAGCTCAAGACAGGGGGGTGAGACCCAGTACTTC.

This clone was counted only a few times. The rearrangement uses TRBV29-1 and TRBJ2-1, with 11 bases identical to TRBD2. The CDR3 loop spans 13 amino acids. V shed 5 bases and J 7 bases; nucleotides not matched to a gene: 4. Germline CDR1 and CDR2: SQVTM and ANQGSEA. The CDR3 reads CSVLAGGLNEQFF. For the CDR3, the DNA is TGCAGCGTTTTAGCGGGGGGGCTTAATGAGCAGTTCTTC.

This chain uses TRBV5-4 with TRBJ2-3, with 8 positions matching TRBD2. Losses at the gene ends were 4 bases for V and 2 bases for J; bases not matched to a gene: 12. The CDR3 runs 17 residues. Looked up from germline, CDR1 is SGHNT and CDR2 is YYREEE (reference sequence). The CDR3 region has the DNA TGTGCCAGCAGCCGGGGTCTGCGGGGGGACCTCACAGATACGCAGTATTTT. Its protein product is CASSRGLRGDLTDTQYF.

The rearrangement uses TRBV4-1 and TRBJ2-5; 10 bases match TRBD1. From germline, CDR1 is MGHRA and CDR2 YSYEKL. V lost 3 bases and J lost 11; bases outside the gene matches: 9. This CDR3 is 14 amino acids long. In nucleotides, the CDR3 is TGCGCCAGCAGCCATTGGGGACAGGGGAATGAGCAGTACTTC. Its protein product is CASSHWGQGNEQYF.